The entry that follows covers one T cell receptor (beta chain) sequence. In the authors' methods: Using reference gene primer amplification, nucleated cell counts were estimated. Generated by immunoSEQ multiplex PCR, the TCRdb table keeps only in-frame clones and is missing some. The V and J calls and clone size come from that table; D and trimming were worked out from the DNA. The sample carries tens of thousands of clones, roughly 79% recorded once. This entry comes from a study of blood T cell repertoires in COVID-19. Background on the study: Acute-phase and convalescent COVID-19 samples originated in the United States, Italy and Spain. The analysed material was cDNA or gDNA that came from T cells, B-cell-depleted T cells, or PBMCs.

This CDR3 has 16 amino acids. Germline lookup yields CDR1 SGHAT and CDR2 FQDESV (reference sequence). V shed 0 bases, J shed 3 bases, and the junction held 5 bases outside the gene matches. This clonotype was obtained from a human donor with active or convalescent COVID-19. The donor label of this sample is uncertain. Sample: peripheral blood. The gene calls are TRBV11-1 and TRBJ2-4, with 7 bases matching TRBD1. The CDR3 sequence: CASSLAFGTVKNIQYF. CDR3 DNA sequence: TGTGCCAGCAGCTTAGCGTTCGGGACAGTCAAAAACATTCAGTACTTC.